This TCR beta chain was profiled in a study of blood T cell repertoires in COVID-19. The wider study: Samples came from the United States, Italy and Spain, spanning acute and convalescent COVID-19. The analysed material was cDNA or gDNA that came from T cells, B-cell-depleted T cells, or PBMCs.

Original handling: Reference gene primer amplification gave nucleated cell count estimates. Generated by immunoSEQ multiplex PCR, the TCRdb table keeps only in-frame clones and is missing some. From that table come the V and J calls and clone size; the DNA was used to work out D and trimming. The profile covers some 87,000 clones, with approximately 88% appearing a single time and 3% to 3.5% taken by the ten largest. Germline V gives CDR1 KGHSH, CDR2 LQKENI. CDR3 size: 15 residues. V shed 3 bases and J shed 1 base, with 12 bases lying between them. This receptor was identified in a woman aged 70-85 years with acute or convalescent COVID-19. Sample: peripheral blood. This chain connects TRBV18 to TRBJ1-1; no definite D call. The CDR3 loop reads CASSPDFTGNTEAFF. The CDR3 nucleotides read TGTGCCAGCTCACCCGATTTCACGGGGAACACTGAAGCTTTCTTT.